Below are 19 T cell receptor beta chains sequenced from a single sample in a study of T cell responses to AZD1222 COVID-19 vaccine. The table came from immunoSEQ multiplex PCR; TCRdb's copy has only in-frame clones and leaves some out. The table has around 89,000 clones, roughly 91% seen once; the top ten hold 22%. Sequenced here: peripheral blood, sampled on day 0 of AZD1222 vaccination. The receptors originated from an adult in good health.

The chain uses TRBV3-1 (or the pseudogene TRBV3-2) and TRBJ1-3; 7 nucleotides agree with TRBD1. The CDR3 length is 17 residues. Trimming cost V 4 bases and J 8 bases; bases outside gene matches: 17. Germline V CDR1 and CDR2: LGHDT, YNNKEL (reference sequence). The CDR3 region has the DNA TGTGCCAGCAGCCCGTCTCAGGGGACAGTACGCGGGGACACCATATATTTT. As protein: CASSPSQGTVRGDTIYF.

This chain uses TRBV27 with TRBJ2-4; D is possibly TRBD1 (5 bases). This CDR3 is 13 amino acids long. V was trimmed by 3 bases and J by 8 bases, leaving 11 bases between them. CDR1 is MNHEY, CDR2 SMNVEV, per germline (reference sequence). DNA of the CDR3: TGTGCCAGCAGTTTGGGCAGGGAATACATTCAGTACTTC. Residues: CASSLGREYIQYF.

As for this clone: This same CDR3 is encoded by further DNA sequences in the sample. The chain carries TRBV7-2 and TRBJ1-2; the D is unclear. Trimming took off 2 bases at V and 7 bases at J, with 5 bases between the two ends. Germline V gene lookup returns CDR1 SGHTA and CDR2 FQGNSA. The CDR3 covers 11 residues. This CDR3 is CASSLRGGYTF. In nucleotides, the CDR3 is TGTGCCAGCAGCTTACGGGGTGGCTACACCTTC.

The gene calls are TRBV7-6 and TRBJ1-2; 8 nucleotides align to TRBD1. Germline V lookup: CDR1 SGHVS, CDR2 FNYEAQ. Trimming cost V 6 bases and J 6 bases; bases outside gene matches: 12. This CDR3 contains 15 residues. This CDR3 reads CASSQGPQGGNGYTF. The CDR3 DNA reads as TGTGCCAGCAGTCAAGGGCCACAGGGGGGCAATGGCTACACCTTC.

The V gene is TRBV4-1, the J gene TRBJ1-1, with TRBD1 identical over 11 bases. Germline assignment: CDR1 MGHRA and CDR2 YSYEKL. V gave up 5 bases and J gave up 0 bases; unmatched junction bases: 5. This CDR3 region has 16 residues. CDR3 protein: CASSGTGGSMNTEAFF. The CDR3, as DNA: TGCGCCAGCAGCGGGACAGGGGGTTCAATGAACACTGAAGCTTTCTTT.

V gene TRBV5-5 combines with J gene TRBJ2-3, with 12 bases matching TRBD2. The V gene end was trimmed by 5 bases and the J gene end by 3 bases; junction bases not matched to a gene: 1. Germline CDR1 is SGHKS and CDR2 is YYEKEE (reference sequence). There are 14 residues in the CDR3. CDR3: CASSTSGGTDTQYF. In nucleotides, the CDR3 is TGTGCCAGCAGTACTAGCGGGGGGACAGATACGCAGTATTTT.

The chain recombines TRBV18 with TRBJ2-7; TRBD1 is a possible D gene (6 bases). The ends were cut back, 3 bases at V and 10 bases at J, with 10 bases in the middle. Germline V gene data show CDR1 as KGHSH and CDR2 as LQKENI. The CDR3 contains 11 residues. The CDR3 DNA follows: TGTGCCAGCTCACCGAGGACAGTCCAGTACTTC. It codes for CASSPRTVQYF.

The V and J genes are TRBV19 and TRBJ1-2, with 9 bases aligning to TRBD1. The CDR3 is 14 amino acids. The J segment lost 1 base and the V segment lost 8 bases, leaving 5 bases of the junction unmatched. Germline V lookup: CDR1 LNHDA, CDR2 SQIVND (reference sequence). CDR3 sequence (DNA): TGTGCCAGTCTTCCGGGACAGGGTAACTATGGCTACACCTTC. Translating gives CASLPGQGNYGYTF.

This CDR3 reads CASSVVGGNTDTQYF. CDR3 nucleotide sequence: TGTGCCAGCAGCGTAGTTGGGGGGAACACAGATACGCAGTATTTT. The rearrangement links TRBV9 to TRBJ2-3; D might be TRBD2 (6 bases). V lost 0 bases to trimming and J lost 2 bases, with 10 bases between them. The V gene's germline CDR1 is SGDLS and CDR2 YYNGEE. CDR3 size: 15 residues.

This rearrangement joins TRBV6-6 to TRBJ2-2, with D perhaps TRBD2 (6 bases). CDR1 and CDR2 from the germline V gene are MNHNY and SVGAGI (reference sequence). The CDR3 extends over 13 amino acids. Trimming pared 10 bases from V and 5 bases from J, leaving 14 bases between. CDR3 coding DNA: TGTGCCACCCTAGGGACTCCTACCGGGGAGCTGTTTTTT. Protein sequence: CATLGTPTGELFF.

The chain joins TRBV5-4 to TRBJ1-1; 10 nucleotides agree with TRBD1. V was pared by 6 bases and J by 0 bases, with 8 bases of the junction left unmatched. The CDR3 spans 16 residues. Germline values: CDR1 SGHNT, CDR2 YYREEE (reference sequence). As DNA, the CDR3 is TGTGCCAGCACCTCGACAGGGGGCAAACTGAACACTGAAGCTTTCTTT. This codes for CASTSTGGKLNTEAFF.

The V call is TRBV19, the J call TRBJ1-2; D possibly corresponds to TRBD1 (6 bases). The CDR3 consists of 15 residues. The V end lost 6 bases, the J end lost 3 bases, and 17 bases lay between the germline ends. Germline V gene sequence: CDR1 LNHDA, CDR2 SQIVND (reference sequence). The CDR3 DNA reads as TGTGCCAGTAGCTCTCAGGGCAGGGGAGACTATGGCTACACCTTC. Translating gives CASSSQGRGDYGYTF. Filled out from reference TRBV19 and TRBJ1-2, the complete variable domain reads DGGITQSPKYLFRKEGQNVTLSCEQNLNHDAMYWYRQDPGQGLRLIYYSQIVNDFQKGDIAEGYSVSREKKESFPLTVTSAQKNPTAFYLCASSSQGRGDYGYTFGSGTRLTVV.

The chain has TRBV7-3 and TRBJ1-1; D is uncertain. The CDR3 spans 13 residues. V was pared by 4 bases and J by 11 bases, with 17 bases between. Per the germline V gene, CDR1 is SGHTA and CDR2 is FQGTGA. The chain's CDR3 is CASSSRSESVAFF. In DNA, the CDR3 is TGTGCCAGCAGCTCTAGGTCGGAGTCGGTGGCTTTCTTT. The whole variable domain, filled in from reference TRBV7-3 and TRBJ1-1, reads GAGVSQTPSNKVTEKGKYVELRCDPISGHTALYWYRQSLGQGPEFLIYFQGTGAADDSGLPNDRFFAVRPEGSVSTLKIQRTERGDSAVYLCASSSRSESVAFFGQGTRLTVV.

The genes are TRBV4-3 and TRBJ1-6, with D perhaps matching TRBD1 (5 bases). Germline V CDR1 and CDR2: LGHNA, YSLEER. CDR3 length equals 16 residues. Trimming took 4 bases from V and 4 from J, leaving 14 bases between them. The DNA of the CDR3 is TGCGCCAGCAGCCGAGGGGCCGGCGGGTATAATTCACCCCTCCACTTT. Amino acids: CASSRGAGGYNSPLHF.

This chain connects TRBV6-2 or TRBV6-3 to TRBJ2-3, with 7 bases identical to TRBD2. J gave up 5 bases and V 2 bases, and 10 bases lay outside the gene matches. The CDR3 runs to 16 residues. CDR1 MNHEY and CDR2 SVGEGT come from the germline V gene. The CDR3, as DNA: TGTGCCAGCAGTTACGAGCGGGGCTTAAAGGGAGATACGCAGTATTTT. This gives the protein CASSYERGLKGDTQYF.

The rearrangement links TRBV28 to TRBJ1-3, with a tentative D call TRBD1 (6 bases). The CDR3 runs 16 residues. Trimming removed 6 bases at V and 2 bases at J, with 17 bases between. CDR1 and CDR2 from the germline V gene are MDHEN and SYDVKM. CDR3 sequence (DNA): TGTGCCAGCAGCCCTGGGGGGCTCCTTCCTGGAAACACCATATATTTT. It codes for CASSPGGLLPGNTIYF.

This clone has only one observation. The rearrangement joins TRBV24-1 to TRBJ2-3, with 9 nucleotides matching TRBD2. The CDR3 is made up of 15 amino acids. Trimming at V came to 4 bases and at J to 6 bases, leaving 7 bases not matched to a gene. Germline-derived CDR1 and CDR2 are KGHDR and SFDVKD. CDR3 region: CATSEERGVRDTQYF. The CDR3 coding sequence is TGTGCCACCAGTGAGGAGCGGGGGGTTCGTGATACGCAGTATTTT.

The chain combines TRBV2 with TRBJ1-5, with 8 bases matching TRBD1. This CDR3 has 14 amino acids. V lost 7 bases, J lost 4 bases, and 6 bases stayed unmatched. Germline CDR1 SNHLY, CDR2 FYNNEI. The CDR3 sequence is CASNQGQVNQPQHF. DNA of the CDR3: TGTGCCAGCAACCAGGGACAGGTTAATCAGCCCCAGCATTTT. Full variable domain (missing parts from reference TRBV2 and TRBJ1-5): EPEVTQTPSHQVTQMGQEVILRCVPISNHLYFYWYRQILGQKVEFLVSFYNNEISEKSEIFDDQFSVERPDGSNFTLKIRSTKLEDSAMYFCASNQGQVNQPQHFGDGTRLSIL.

A single count supports this clone. The J gene is TRBJ1-2, the V gene TRBV30, with D tentatively TRBD1 (5 bases). Per germline, CDR1 GTSNPN and CDR2 SVGIG (reference sequence). The germline V and J ends were trimmed by 2 bases and 7 bases, with 14 bases remaining between them. This CDR3 spans 13 amino acids. The CDR3 region is CAWSSGGKAGYTF. CDR3 bases: TGTGCCTGGAGTTCGGGGGGTAAGGCTGGCTACACCTTC.